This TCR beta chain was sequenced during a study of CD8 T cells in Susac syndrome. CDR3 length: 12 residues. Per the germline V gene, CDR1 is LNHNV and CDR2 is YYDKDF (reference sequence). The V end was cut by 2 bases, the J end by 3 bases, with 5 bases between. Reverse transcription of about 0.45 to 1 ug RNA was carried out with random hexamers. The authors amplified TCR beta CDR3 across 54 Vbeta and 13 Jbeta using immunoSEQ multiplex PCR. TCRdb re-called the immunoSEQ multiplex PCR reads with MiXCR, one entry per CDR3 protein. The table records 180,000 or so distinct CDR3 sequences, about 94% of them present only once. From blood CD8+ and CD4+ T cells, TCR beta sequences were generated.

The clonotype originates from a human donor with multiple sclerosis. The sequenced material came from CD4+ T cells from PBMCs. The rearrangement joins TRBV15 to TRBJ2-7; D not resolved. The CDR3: CATSRHFYEQYF. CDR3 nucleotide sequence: TGTGCCACCAGCAGACACTTCTACGAGCAGTACTTC.